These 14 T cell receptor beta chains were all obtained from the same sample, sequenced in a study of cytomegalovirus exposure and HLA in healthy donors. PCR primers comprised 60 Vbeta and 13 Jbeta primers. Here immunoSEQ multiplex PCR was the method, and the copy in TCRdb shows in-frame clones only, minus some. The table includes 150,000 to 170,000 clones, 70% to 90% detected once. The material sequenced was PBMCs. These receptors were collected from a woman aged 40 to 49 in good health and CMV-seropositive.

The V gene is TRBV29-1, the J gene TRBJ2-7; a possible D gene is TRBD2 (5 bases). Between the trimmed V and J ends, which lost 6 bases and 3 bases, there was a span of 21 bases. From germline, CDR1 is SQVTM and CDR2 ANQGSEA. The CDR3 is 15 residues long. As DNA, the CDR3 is TGCAGCGTCGTAAAAAATAACCTAGGGAGCTACGAGCAGTACTTC. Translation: CSVVKNNLGSYEQYF.

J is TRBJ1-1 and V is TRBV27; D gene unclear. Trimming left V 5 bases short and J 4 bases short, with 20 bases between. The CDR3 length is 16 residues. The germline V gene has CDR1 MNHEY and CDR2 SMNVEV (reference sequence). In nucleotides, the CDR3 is TGTGCCAGCAGTCCAGGAGGGAGGGAGTTGCGCACTGAAGCTTTCTTT. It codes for CASSPGGRELRTEAFF.

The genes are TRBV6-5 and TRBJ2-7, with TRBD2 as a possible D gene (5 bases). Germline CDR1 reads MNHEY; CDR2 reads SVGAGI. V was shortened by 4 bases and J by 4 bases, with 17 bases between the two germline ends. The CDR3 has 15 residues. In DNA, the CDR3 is TGTGCCAGCAGTTCTAACGGGATGCGTAGATACGAGCAGTACTTC. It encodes CASSSNGMRRYEQYF.

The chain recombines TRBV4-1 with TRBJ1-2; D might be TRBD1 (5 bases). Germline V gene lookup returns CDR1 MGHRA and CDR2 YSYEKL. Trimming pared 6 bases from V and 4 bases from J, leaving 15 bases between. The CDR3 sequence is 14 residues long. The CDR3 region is CASSYRGIGYGYTF. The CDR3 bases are TGCGCCAGCAGTTACCGGGGGATTGGCTATGGCTACACCTTC.

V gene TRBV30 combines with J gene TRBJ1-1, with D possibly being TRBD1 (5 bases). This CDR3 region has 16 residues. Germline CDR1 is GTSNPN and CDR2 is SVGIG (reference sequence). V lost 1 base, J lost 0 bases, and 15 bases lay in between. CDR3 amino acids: CAWSEWRGTVNTEAFF. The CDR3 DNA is TGTGCCTGGAGTGAGTGGAGGGGTACGGTGAACACTGAAGCTTTCTTT.

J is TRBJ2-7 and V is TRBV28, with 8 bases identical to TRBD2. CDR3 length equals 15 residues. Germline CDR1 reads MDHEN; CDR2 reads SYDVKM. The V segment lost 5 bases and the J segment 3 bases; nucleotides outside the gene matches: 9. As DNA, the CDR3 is TGTGCCAGCAGTCAGACAAAGCGGGAGTTCTACGAGCAGTACTTC. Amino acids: CASSQTKREFYEQYF.

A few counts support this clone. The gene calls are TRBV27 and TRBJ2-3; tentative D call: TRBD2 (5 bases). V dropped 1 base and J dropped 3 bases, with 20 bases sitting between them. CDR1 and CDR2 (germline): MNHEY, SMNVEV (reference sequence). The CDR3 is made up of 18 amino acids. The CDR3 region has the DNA TGTGCCAGCAGTTTATACTCACCGGGCCCAGGAGGTACAGATACGCAGTATTTT. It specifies CASSLYSPGPGGTDTQYF.

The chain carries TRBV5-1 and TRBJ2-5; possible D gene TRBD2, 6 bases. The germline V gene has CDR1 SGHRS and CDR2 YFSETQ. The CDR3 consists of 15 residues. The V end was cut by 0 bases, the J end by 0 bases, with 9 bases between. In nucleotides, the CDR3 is TGCGCCAGCAGCTTGGTAGGGACTCACCAAGAGACCCAGTACTTC. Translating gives CASSLVGTHQETQYF. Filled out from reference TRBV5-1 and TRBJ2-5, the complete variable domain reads KAGVTQTPRYLIKTRGQQVTLSCSPISGHRSVSWYQQTPGQGLQFLFEYFSETQRNKGNFPGRFSGRQFSNSRSEMNVSTLELGDSALYLCASSLVGTHQETQYFGPGTRLLVL.

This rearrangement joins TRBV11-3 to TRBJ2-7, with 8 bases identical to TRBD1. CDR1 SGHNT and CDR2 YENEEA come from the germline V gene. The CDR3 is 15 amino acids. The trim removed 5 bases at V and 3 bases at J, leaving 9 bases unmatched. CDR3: CASSDRDRTLYEQYF. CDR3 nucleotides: TGTGCCAGCAGCGACCGGGACAGGACACTCTACGAGCAGTACTTC.

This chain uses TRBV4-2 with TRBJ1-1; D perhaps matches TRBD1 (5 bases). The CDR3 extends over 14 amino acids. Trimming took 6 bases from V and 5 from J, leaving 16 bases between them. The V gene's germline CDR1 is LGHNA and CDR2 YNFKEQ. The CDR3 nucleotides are TGTGCCAGCAGACACCAGGGATCGGGTACTGAAGCTTTCTTT. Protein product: CASRHQGSGTEAFF.

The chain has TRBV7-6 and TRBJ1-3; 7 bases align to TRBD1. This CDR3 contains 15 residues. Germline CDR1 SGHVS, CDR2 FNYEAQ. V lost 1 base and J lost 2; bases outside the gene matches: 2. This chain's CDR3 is CASSLGDRAGNTIYF. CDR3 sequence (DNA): TGTGCCAGCAGCTTAGGTGACAGGGCTGGAAACACCATATATTTT.

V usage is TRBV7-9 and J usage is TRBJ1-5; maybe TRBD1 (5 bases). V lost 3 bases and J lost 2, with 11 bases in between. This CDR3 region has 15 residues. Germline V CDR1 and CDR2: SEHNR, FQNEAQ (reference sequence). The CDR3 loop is CASSFGGAGNQPQHF. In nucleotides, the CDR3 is TGTGCCAGCAGCTTCGGGGGTGCGGGCAATCAGCCCCAGCATTTT.

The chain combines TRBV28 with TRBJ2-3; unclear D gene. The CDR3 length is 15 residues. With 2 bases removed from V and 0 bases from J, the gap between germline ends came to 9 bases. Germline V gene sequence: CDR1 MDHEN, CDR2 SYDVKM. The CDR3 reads CASSLAAASTDTQYF. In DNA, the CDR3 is TGTGCCAGCAGTTTAGCGGCTGCTAGCACAGATACGCAGTATTTT.

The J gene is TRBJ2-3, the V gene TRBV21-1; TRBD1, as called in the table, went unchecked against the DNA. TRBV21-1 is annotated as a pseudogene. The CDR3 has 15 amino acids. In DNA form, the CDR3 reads TGTGCCAGCGGATGTGATGCGGAGGGGGCTGATACGCAGTATTTT. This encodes CASGCDAEGADTQYF.